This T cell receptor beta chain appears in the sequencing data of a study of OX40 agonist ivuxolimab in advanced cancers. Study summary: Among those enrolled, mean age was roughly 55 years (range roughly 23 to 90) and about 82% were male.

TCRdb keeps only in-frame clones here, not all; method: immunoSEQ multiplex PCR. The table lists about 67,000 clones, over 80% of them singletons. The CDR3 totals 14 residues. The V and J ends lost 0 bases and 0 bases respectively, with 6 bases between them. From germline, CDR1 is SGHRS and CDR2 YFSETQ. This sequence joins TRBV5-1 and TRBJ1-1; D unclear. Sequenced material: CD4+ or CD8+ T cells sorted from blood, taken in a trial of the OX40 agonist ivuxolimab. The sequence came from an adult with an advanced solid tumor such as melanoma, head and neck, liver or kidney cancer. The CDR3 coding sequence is TGCGCCAGCAGCTTGGACGGACTGAACACTGAAGCTTTCTTT. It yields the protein CASSLDGLNTEAFF.